A selection of T cell receptor beta chains follows, all from one sample in a study of cytomegalovirus exposure and HLA in healthy donors. Assay: immunoSEQ multiplex PCR; the TCRdb copy retains only in-frame clones and omits some. The table records approximately 50,000 clones, 81% of them present only once. Sequenced sample: PBMCs. Source of these receptors: a boy aged 5 to 17 in good health and CMV-seropositive. CDR3s include the opening cysteine and the closing phenylalanine or tryptophan. A D gene is named only where the DNA matches it firmly. The size entry is marked missing in some rows and otherwise reads once, few, many or a size class.

size | J | V | D | DNA | CDR3
NA | TRBJ2-3 | TRBV12-5 | NA | TGTGCTAGTGGTTCAGGGGTCCGCTTTGGAACGCAGTATTTT | CASGSGVRFGTQYF
NA | TRBJ2-3 | TRBV9 | TRBD2 | TGTGCCAGCAGCGGGGGAATAGGACTAGCGGGGGGCACAGATACGCAGTATTTT | CASSGGIGLAGGTDTQYF
NA | TRBJ2-3 | TRBV7-6 | NA | TGTGCCAGCAGCCAAACCGGGAGAGGAAGCACAGATACGCAGTATTTT | CASSQTGRGSTDTQYF
once | TRBJ1-2 | TRBV6-1 | NA | TGTGCCACATCCCCAGGCTATGGCTACACCTTC | CATSPGYGYTF
NA | TRBJ2-3 | TRBV7-2 | TRBD2 | TGTGCCAGCAGGCCAGCGGGGGGGTACACAGATACGCAGTATTTT | CASRPAGGYTDTQYF
NA | TRBJ1-1 | TRBV18 | TRBD1 | TGTGCCAGCTCATCCGGGACAGGGGGTGAAGCTTTCTTT | CASSSGTGGEAFF
NA | TRBJ1-5 | TRBV2 | NA | TGTGCCAGCAGTGAAGGACAGGTCTATAGCAATCAGCCCCAGCATTTT | CASSEGQVYSNQPQHF
NA | TRBJ2-7 | TRBV10-2 | NA | TGCGCCAGCAGTGTTGGGGCAGGGTCGGACTACGAGCAGTACTTC | CASSVGAGSDYEQYF
NA | TRBJ2-5 | TRBV5-4 | NA | TGTGCCAGCAGCGTGACTAGGGTTGAGACCCAGTACTTC | CASSVTRVETQYF
NA | TRBJ1-1 | TRBV7-2 | NA | TGTGCCAGCAGCTTATTTGACAGACTGAACACTGAAGCTTTCTTT | CASSLFDRLNTEAFF
NA | TRBJ2-1 | TRBV7-9 | TRBD1 | TGTGCCAGCAGTTTATTGTCCGGGACAGGGACAGAGCAGTTCTTC | CASSLLSGTGTEQFF
NA | TRBJ1-2 | TRBV14 | NA | TGTGCCAGCAGCCAAGGGGGGTCTGTCCAGGGGCTCGTATCGGGCGGCTACACCTTC | CASSQGGSVQGLVSGGYTF
NA | TRBJ2-7 | TRBV7-6 | TRBD1 | TGTGCCAGCAGCTTAAATCCCGGGACAGGGGGTTTATACGAGCAGTACTTC | CASSLNPGTGGLYEQYF
NA | TRBJ2-1 | TRBV5-1 | TRBD2 | TGCGCCAGCAGCCCCCCTCTAGCGGGGCCCCAATATGAGCAGTTCTTC | CASSPPLAGPQYEQFF
NA | TRBJ1-3 | TRBV14 | NA | TGTGCCAGCAGCCAAGAACCCAGCGGTACTGGAAACACCATATATTTT | CASSQEPSGTGNTIYF
few | TRBJ2-7 | TRBV14 | NA | TGTGCCAGCAGCCACGGACTGGTCTACGAGCAGTACTTC | CASSHGLVYEQYF
NA | TRBJ2-3 | TRBV5-4 | NA | TGTGCCAGCAGCTTGGGACAGACTTCTAGCACAGATACGCAGTATTTT | CASSLGQTSSTDTQYF
NA | TRBJ1-4 | TRBV13 | NA | TGTGCCAGCAGCCCCTTTTGGAGCAGCTTGGTTGAAAAACTGTTTTTT | CASSPFWSSLVEKLFF
NA | TRBJ1-1 | TRBV5-6 | NA | TGTGCCAGCAGCTTCGGTGGGGGGGCCGACACTGAAGCTTTCTTT | CASSFGGGADTEAFF
NA | TRBJ2-7 | TRBV7-2 | TRBD2 | TGTGCCAGCAGCTTAGGGGGGGAGGGCTACGAGCAGTACTTC | CASSLGGEGYEQYF
once | TRBJ2-5 | TRBV7-6 | NA | TGTGCCAGCAGCTCACTCGGTGAGACCCAGTACTTC | CASSSLGETQYF
NA | TRBJ1-2 | TRBV9 | NA | TGTGCCAGCAGCGTAGGTAGCTATGGCTACACCTTC | CASSVGSYGYTF
NA | TRBJ2-1 | TRBV6-1 | NA | TGTGCCAGCAGTGCCTCCCTGGAGAGCTCCTACAATGAGCAGTTCTTC | CASSASLESSYNEQFF
NA | TRBJ1-2 | TRBV6-1 | NA | TGTGCCAGCAGTGACAGCAGGGGAGTGTGGGGCTACACCTTC | CASSDSRGVWGYTF
NA | TRBJ2-3 | TRBV4-2 | NA | TGTGCCAGCAGCCAAGATAAGCTCCCTGGGGGGGATACGCAGTATTTT | CASSQDKLPGGDTQYF
NA | TRBJ1-4 | TRBV11-2 | NA | TGTGCCAGCTTAGCGGAAAAAGGGACGGCTAATGAAAAACTGTTTTTT | CASLAEKGTANEKLFF
few | TRBJ1-1 | TRBV6-6 | NA | TGTGCCAGCAGTTACGGAGTATTTCAGAACACTGAAGCTTTCTTT | CASSYGVFQNTEAFF
NA | TRBJ2-7 | TRBV4-1 | TRBD1 | TGCGCCAGCAGCCAAACCGGGACAGGGCCTCACGAGCAGTACTTC | CASSQTGTGPHEQYF
few | TRBJ1-5 | TRBV5-4 | TRBD1 | TGTGCCAGCAGCCCGAGCCCACAGGGGAATCAGCCCCAGCATTTT | CASSPSPQGNQPQHF
once | TRBJ2-4 | TRBV2 | NA | TGTGCCACCCGGCTAGTCGAAAACATTCAGTACTTC | CATRLVENIQYF
once | TRBJ1-1 | TRBV5-1 | NA | TGCGCCAGCAGCTTGACGGGAGGCACTGAAGCTTTCTTT | CASSLTGGTEAFF
NA | TRBJ2-7 | TRBV5-1 | TRBD1 | TGCGCCAGCAGCTGGGACAGATTCTCCTACGAGCAGTACTTC | CASSWDRFSYEQYF
NA | TRBJ2-5 | TRBV7-2 | TRBD2 | TGTGCCAGCAGCTTATTGGGACTAGCGGGCGAGACCCAGTACTTC | CASSLLGLAGETQYF
NA | TRBJ1-4 | TRBV18 | TRBD1 | TGTGCCAGCTCACCCCAGACAGGGCGTAATGAAAAACTGTTTTTT | CASSPQTGRNEKLFF
NA | TRBJ2-6 | TRBV12-5 | NA | TGTGCTAGTGGCCCATCTGGGGCCAACGTCCTGACTTTC | CASGPSGANVLTF
NA | TRBJ1-6 | TRBV14 | TRBD1 | TGTGCCAGCAGCCGAAAGACAGGGGCAACCCTCCACTTT | CASSRKTGATLHF
NA | TRBJ2-7 | TRBV5-3 | TRBD2 | TGTGCGCCGACTAGCACCTACGAGCAGTACTTC | CAPTSTYEQYF
NA | TRBJ1-6 | TRBV5-1 | NA | TGCGCCAGCAGCTTGGAGGGGAATAATTCACCCCTCCACTTT | CASSLEGNNSPLHF
NA | TRBJ1-6 | TRBV4-1 | NA | TGCGCCAGCAGCCAAGATTCGGGGGGAAATTCACCCCTCCACTTT | CASSQDSGGNSPLHF
NA | TRBJ2-6 | TRBV7-9 | NA | TGTTCCAGCAGCTTAGGGAGACTTCTCTCTGGGGCCAACGTCCTGACTTTC | CSSSLGRLLSGANVLTF
few | TRBJ1-2 | TRBV25-1 | TRBD1 | TGTGCCAGCAGTGAAGCCGGGACAGGGGGTATCAATGGCTACACCTTC | CASSEAGTGGINGYTF
few | TRBJ2-5 | TRBV7-6 | NA | TGTGCCAGCAGCTTAGCTCTTGCAGGCGCCCAAGAGACCCAGTACTTC | CASSLALAGAQETQYF
NA | TRBJ1-2 | TRBV11-2 | TRBD1 | TGTGCCAGCAGCTCGCCGGGACAGGGGAGGCCCTCTAACTATGGCTACACCTTC | CASSSPGQGRPSNYGYTF
NA | TRBJ2-1 | TRBV12-5 | NA | TGTGCTAGTGGTTTGGTCCTCACTAGCCCCTCCGACAATGAGCAGTTCTTC | CASGLVLTSPSDNEQFF
NA | TRBJ1-6 | TRBV5-6 | NA | TGTGCCAGCAGCTTGGCCGACAGGTCGAATTCACCCCTCCACTTT | CASSLADRSNSPLHF
NA | TRBJ1-2 | TRBV7-9 | TRBD1 | TGTGCCAGCAGCTCTTACAGGGGAGGCTATGGCTACACCTTC | CASSSYRGGYGYTF
NA | TRBJ2-3 | TRBV13 | TRBD1 | TGTGCCAGCAGCCCCGGGACAGGGGGAAAAGATACGCAGTATTTT | CASSPGTGGKDTQYF
NA | TRBJ2-7 | TRBV5-8 | NA | TGTGCCAGCAGCTTGGGCTGGGGTCAGGGAGGCCTTGGGCAGTACTTC | CASSLGWGQGGLGQYF
NA | TRBJ2-5 | TRBV7-6 | TRBD1 | TGTGCCAGCAGCCGATCGACAGGGTCGGGTGAGACCCAGTACTTC | CASSRSTGSGETQYF